Presented here are 10 T cell receptor beta chains from one specimen sequenced in a study of shared clonotypes between healthy human individuals. Clones were sequenced by immunoSEQ multiplex PCR, and TCRdb holds only the in-frame ones, with some missing. The sample holds about 1 million clones, approximately 76% seen once. The sequencing sample was made of memory CD4+ T cells sorted from blood. The subset was: CD45RA-negative fraction. Source of these receptors: a young man in good health.

The chain combines TRBV6-1 with TRBJ1-5; no definite D call. Germline V gene lookup returns CDR1 MNHNS and CDR2 SASEGT. The CDR3 contains 15 residues. V dropped 7 bases and J dropped 0 bases, with 13 bases sitting between them. This chain's CDR3 is CASKVDGYSNQPQHF. CDR3 DNA sequence: TGTGCCAGCAAGGTTGACGGCTATAGCAATCAGCCCCAGCATTTT.

This chain links TRBV7-3 with TRBJ1-3; possibly TRBD1 for D (6 bases). This CDR3 has 14 amino acids. The ends were cut back, 0 bases at V and 4 bases at J, with 7 bases in the middle. Germline assignment: CDR1 SGHTA and CDR2 FQGTGA. The CDR3 bases are TGTGCCAGCAGCTTAACAGGGACAGGAAACACCATATATTTT. As protein: CASSLTGTGNTIYF.

The chain employs TRBV10-3 and TRBJ2-5; 9 positions agree with TRBD2. Trimming at V came to 7 bases and at J to 1 base, leaving 4 bases not matched to a gene. CDR1 ENHRY and CDR2 SYGVKD come from the germline V gene. The CDR3 is made up of 14 amino acids. CDR3 loop: CAIKAGGPQETQYF. The CDR3, as DNA: TGTGCCATCAAAGCGGGAGGACCCCAAGAGACCCAGTACTTC.

This chain joins TRBV7-8 and TRBJ1-5; a possible D gene is TRBD1 (5 bases). The CDR3 is 15 amino acids. Germline V gene sequence: CDR1 SGHVS, CDR2 FQNEAQ. V dropped 2 bases and J dropped 1 base, with 9 bases sitting between them. The DNA of the CDR3 is TGTGCCAGCAGCTTATCTCAGGGAAGCAATCAGCCCCAGCATTTT. It is translated as CASSLSQGSNQPQHF.

This chain links TRBV25-1 with TRBJ2-6; D is ambiguous. Germline CDR1 is MGHDK and CDR2 is SYGVNS. The V end was cut by 4 bases, the J end by 4 bases, with 8 bases between. This CDR3 contains 14 residues. CDR3 in amino acids: CASSAVSGANVLTF. The CDR3 DNA is TGTGCCAGCAGTGCCGTCTCAGGGGCCAACGTCCTGACTTTC.

This clone was seen ten or more times. In DNA form, the CDR3 reads TGTGCCAGCCTGGGCCTATCGGCTGAAGCTTTCTTT. This translates into CASLGLSAEAFF. This sequence joins TRBV18 and TRBJ1-1; D is unresolved. Germline CDR1 and CDR2: KGHSH and LQKENI. V dropped 8 bases and J dropped 6 bases, with 13 bases sitting between them. This CDR3 has 12 residues.

The table lists this clone with a few counts. The chain joins TRBV28 to TRBJ2-1, with D possibly being TRBD2 (6 bases). This CDR3 spans 15 amino acids. Deletions cut 2 bases from V and 7 bases from J, with 15 bases between. Germline assignment: CDR1 MDHEN and CDR2 SYDVKM. Here the CDR3 reads CASSLPGTGSNEQFF. CDR3 nucleotides: TGTGCCAGCAGTTTACCCGGGACTGGGAGTAATGAGCAGTTCTTC.

This clone turned up a few times. This rearrangement joins TRBV5-4 to TRBJ1-6; D not certain. CDR1 SGHNT and CDR2 YYREEE come from the germline V gene (reference sequence). This CDR3 is built from 16 residues. V lost 2 bases, J lost 2 bases, and 11 bases lay in between. The CDR3 nucleotides read TGTGCCAGCAGCTTAAACATGGGCACCTATAATTCACCCCTCCACTTT. Amino acids: CASSLNMGTYNSPLHF.

V usage is TRBV19 and J usage is TRBJ1-1; D is undetermined. Germline-derived CDR1 and CDR2 are LNHDA and SQIVND (reference sequence). CDR3 size: 13 residues. The V end was cut by 3 bases, the J end by 2 bases, with 7 bases between. The DNA of the CDR3 is TGTGCCAGTAGTATGCTTCGAAACACTGAAGCTTTCTTT. Amino acids: CASSMLRNTEAFF.

This clone was seen a handful of times. The genes are TRBV5-1 and TRBJ2-1, with D unresolved. The V gene's germline CDR1 is SGHRS and CDR2 YFSETQ. The CDR3 consists of 14 residues. Trimming left V 0 bases short and J 4 bases short, with 8 bases between. In DNA form, the CDR3 reads TGCGCCAGCAGCTTGGCGACTGAATACAATGAGCAGTTCTTC. Its protein is CASSLATEYNEQFF.